These T cell receptor beta chains were read from a single sample in a study of blood T cell repertoires in COVID-19. Sequencing used immunoSEQ multiplex PCR; TCRdb keeps in-frame clones, though not all of them. The sample includes about 80,000 clones, almost 85% of them seen just once. Sequenced material: peripheral blood. These TCRs come from a man older than 75 with acute or convalescent COVID-19. Each CDR3 is given with its conserved first and last residue.

v_gene	j_gene	CDR3aa
TRBV7-8	TRBJ1-1	CASSLSGNTEAFF
TRBV6-5	TRBJ1-1	CASSFSRGSTEAFF
TRBV5-1	TRBJ2-7	CASSLEAGGYEQYF
TRBV14	TRBJ2-7	CASSATLAGVGYEQYF
TRBV7-2	TRBJ2-1	CASSLGQGPYNEQFF
TRBV21-1	TRBJ2-2	CASSKVAGNSTGELFF
TRBV3-1/TRBV3-2	TRBJ1-1	CASSQVQGGAEAFF
TRBV6-6	TRBJ2-4	CASSQGDAKNIQYF
TRBV5-5	TRBJ2-7	CASSSVPPGYEQYF
TRBV27	TRBJ1-6	CASSLGSGSRIISPLHF
TRBV18	TRBJ1-5	CASSLTGGNQPQHF
TRBV7-3	TRBJ1-2	CASSPQTGFDYGYTF
TRBV4-1	TRBJ2-7	CASSPASGTWEPYEQYF
TRBV5-1	TRBJ2-7	CASRLAISGEYEQYF
TRBV5-1	TRBJ2-3	CASSSSGGVTDTQYF
TRBV7-3	TRBJ2-5	CASSLGLQETQYF
TRBV5-1	TRBJ1-1	CASSAGQGTEAFF
TRBV2	TRBJ2-5	CASSARTGFGETQYF
TRBV10-2	TRBJ2-5	CASSTREVPQYF
TRBV5-6	TRBJ1-5	CASYGRLTDYSNQPQHF
TRBV12-3/TRBV12-4	TRBJ1-3	CASSRRSVDTIYF
TRBV6-5	TRBJ1-5	CASSYVAGGNQPQHF
TRBV19	TRBJ2-7	CASSIVTGSTYEQYF
TRBV4-1	TRBJ2-1	CASSQGTGLNEQFF
TRBV18	TRBJ1-2	CASSPQGRQSGYTF
TRBV7-9	TRBJ2-5	CASSFQGQETQYF
TRBV14	TRBJ1-1	CASSPPGFWGNTEAFF
TRBV7-9	TRBJ2-3	CASFRAGSPDTQYF
TRBV9	TRBJ2-7	CASSTAGGTSYEQYF
TRBV27	TRBJ1-1	CASSDRPTEAFF
TRBV7-6	TRBJ2-5	CASSFGTSSPQETQYF
TRBV3-1/TRBV3-2	TRBJ2-5	CASSQVRVAGIQETQYF
TRBV3-1/TRBV3-2	TRBJ2-5	CASSEQGFGETQYF
TRBV9	TRBJ1-3	CATGTDSGNTIYF
TRBV7-2	TRBJ2-2	CASSLIAGGNGELFF
TRBV5-1	TRBJ1-1	CASSLLSQNTEAFF
TRBV9	TRBJ1-3	CASSVGRGIDGNTIYF
TRBV7-3	TRBJ2-1	CASSLEVASYNEQFF
TRBV5-1	TRBJ1-1	CASSLARDRGVNTEAFF
TRBV28	TRBJ1-4	CASSLQQGSAKLFF
TRBV6-5	TRBJ1-3	CASTPDSYSGNTIYF
TRBV29-1	TRBJ1-1	CSVGRGGHTEAFF
TRBV5-1	TRBJ1-4	CASSLGTTFAGLNEKLFF
TRBV9	TRBJ2-1	CASSETGQGGNEQFF
TRBV19	TRBJ1-1	CASSRAYTEAFF
TRBV5-4	TRBJ2-7	CASSSGQGYEQYF
TRBV7-9	TRBJ1-6	CASSLEGTGNSPLHF
TRBV5-6	TRBJ1-1	CASSEDRWDHPNTEAFF
TRBV19	TRBJ2-3	CASSIGLAGGDTQYF
TRBV18	TRBJ2-2	CASSGTSGNTGELFF
TRBV6-1	TRBJ2-3	CASSEDGTSGGTDTQYF
TRBV12-3/TRBV12-4	TRBJ1-2	CASSLGLFGGYTF
TRBV5-6	TRBJ1-4	CASSLQGVDEKLFF
TRBV5-5	TRBJ1-3	CASSYTEGGNTIYF
TRBV4-1	TRBJ2-1	CASSQDLAGDLEQFF